This T cell receptor (beta chain) originates from a study of blood T cells in healthy people across ages. Ranging in age from roughly 6 to 100, the donors were healthy Caucasian individuals from Russia. Study outcomes and limitations: Naive and antigen-experienced cells were not separated, limiting conclusive comparison.

On this clonotype: Its antigen is unidentified.

Trimming at V came to 6 bases and at J to 4 bases, leaving 8 bases not matched to a gene. The CDR3 is made up of 13 amino acids. Germline-derived CDR1 and CDR2 are DFQATT and SNEGSKA (reference sequence). A second PCR, run for about 7 to 11 cycles, used a sample-barcoded 5' primer plus a J-beta primer mix. Researchers report that a template-switch adaptor with 12 random nucleotides tagged each cDNA molecule. TCRdb reanalysed the 5' RACE reads using MiXCR and keeps one entry per CDR3 protein. The table lists 1,500,000 or so distinct CDR3 sequences, about 42% of them singletons, with less than 5% in the top ten.

This receptor was taken from a woman aged 18-30 years in good health. Sequenced sample: blood. The chain carries TRBV20-1 and TRBJ1-1, with 7 nucleotides matching TRBD1. The CDR3 DNA reads TGCAGTGCGGCACGACAGGGCGGCACTGAAGCTTTCTTT. The encoded protein is CSAARQGGTEAFF.